The TCR beta chain described here comes from a study of T cells in localized non-small cell lung cancer. Some clones are missing from TCRdb's copy, which holds only in-frame ones; the method was immunoSEQ multiplex PCR. Among about 27,000 clones listed, around four fifths were seen once. Germline CDR1 reads KGHSH; CDR2 reads LQKENI. The CDR3 consists of 15 residues. V was shortened by 3 bases and J by 10 bases, with 16 bases between the two germline ends. The TCR sequence derives from a woman aged 35 to 69 with stage I lung adenocarcinoma. The chain joins TRBV18 to TRBJ1-6; D may be TRBD1 (6 bases). Here the sequenced sample was peripheral blood, taken before any cancer treatment. CDR3 coding DNA: TGTGCCAGCTCACCTACAGGGTCCCAGTGGTCACCCCTCCACTTT. Translated: CASSPTGSQWSPLHF.